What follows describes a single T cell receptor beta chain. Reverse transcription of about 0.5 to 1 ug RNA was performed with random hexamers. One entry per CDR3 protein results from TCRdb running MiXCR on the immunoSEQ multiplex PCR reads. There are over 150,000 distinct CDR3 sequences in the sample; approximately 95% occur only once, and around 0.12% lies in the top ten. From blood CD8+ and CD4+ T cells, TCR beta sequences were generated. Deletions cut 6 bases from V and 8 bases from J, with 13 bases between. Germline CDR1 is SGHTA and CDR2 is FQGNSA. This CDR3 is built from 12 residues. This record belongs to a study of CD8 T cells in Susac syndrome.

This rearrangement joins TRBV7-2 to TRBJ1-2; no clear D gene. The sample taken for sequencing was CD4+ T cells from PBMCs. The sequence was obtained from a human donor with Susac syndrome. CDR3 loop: CASSFGPKGYTF. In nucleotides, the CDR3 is TGTGCCAGCAGTTTCGGACCTAAGGGCTACACCTTC.